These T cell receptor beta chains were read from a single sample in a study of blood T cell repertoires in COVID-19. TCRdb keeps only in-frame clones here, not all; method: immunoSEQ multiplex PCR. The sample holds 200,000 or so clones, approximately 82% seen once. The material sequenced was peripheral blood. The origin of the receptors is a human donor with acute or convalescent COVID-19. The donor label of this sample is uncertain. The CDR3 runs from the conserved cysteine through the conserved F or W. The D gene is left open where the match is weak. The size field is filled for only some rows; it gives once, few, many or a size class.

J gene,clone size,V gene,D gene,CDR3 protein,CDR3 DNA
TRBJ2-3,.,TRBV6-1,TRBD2,CASSERRESGTDTQYF,TGTGCCAGCAGTGAAAGGCGGGAGAGTGGCACAGATACGCAGTATTTT
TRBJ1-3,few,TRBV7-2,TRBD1,CASSSADRGFGNTIYF,TGTGCCAGCAGCTCAGCCGACAGGGGGTTTGGAAACACCATATATTTT
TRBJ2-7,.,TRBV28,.,CASSLFEAGINEQYF,TGTGCCAGCAGTTTATTTGAGGCAGGGATAAACGAGCAGTACTTC
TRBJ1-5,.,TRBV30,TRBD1,CAWRGTGGQNQPQHF,TGTGCCTGGAGGGGGACAGGGGGCCAAAATCAGCCCCAGCATTTT
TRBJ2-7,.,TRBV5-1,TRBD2,CASSPGTSGSGEQYF,TGCGCCAGCAGCCCGGGGACTAGCGGGAGTGGGGAGCAGTACTTC
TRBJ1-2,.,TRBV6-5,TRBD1,CASSYFPGQGTGYTF,TGTGCCAGCAGTTACTTCCCGGGACAGGGTACTGGCTACACCTTC
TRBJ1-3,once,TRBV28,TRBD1,CASSALTGVGASGNTIYF,TGTGCCAGCAGTGCCTTGACAGGGGTCGGGGCCTCTGGAAACACCATATATTTT
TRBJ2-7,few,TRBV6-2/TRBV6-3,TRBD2,CASSYLLAGGRSYEQYF,TGTGCCAGCAGTTACCTCCTAGCGGGAGGGCGGAGCTACGAGCAGTACTTC
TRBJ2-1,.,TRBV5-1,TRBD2,CASRPLAGELYNEQFF,TGCGCCAGCAGACCACTAGCGGGAGAGTTATACAATGAGCAGTTCTTC
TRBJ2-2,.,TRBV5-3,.,CARSQGIEHRELFF,TGTGCCAGAAGCCAGGGGATCGAACACCGGGAGCTGTTTTTT
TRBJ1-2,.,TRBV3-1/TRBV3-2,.,CASSQERRPNYGYTF,TGTGCCAGCAGCCAAGAAAGGCGGCCAAACTATGGCTACACCTTC
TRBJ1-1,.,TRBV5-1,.,CASGRGTATTEAFF,TGCGCCAGCGGGCGCGGGACCGCGACCACTGAAGCTTTCTTT
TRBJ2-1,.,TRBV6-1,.,CASSDRGNGEQFF,TGTGCCAGCAGTGACAGGGGTAACGGTGAGCAGTTCTTC
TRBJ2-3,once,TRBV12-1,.,CASSFASGFFRTQYF,TGTGCCAGCAGCTTTGCTAGCGGCTTCTTTCGTACGCAGTATTTT
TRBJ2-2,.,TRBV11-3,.,CASSLSLRTGELFF,TGTGCCAGCAGCTTATCCCTCCGGACCGGGGAGCTGTTTTTT
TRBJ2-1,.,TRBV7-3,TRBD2,CASSLTAGGGRAFNEQFF,TGTGCCAGCAGCTTAACGGCGGGAGGTGGGAGAGCCTTTAATGAGCAGTTCTTC
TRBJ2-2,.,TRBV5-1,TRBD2,CASRDSGRGNTGELFF,TGCGCCAGCAGAGATAGCGGGAGGGGGAACACCGGGGAGCTGTTTTTT
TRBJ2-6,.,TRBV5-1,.,CASSLGPRGSGANVLTF,TGCGCCAGCAGTTTGGGGCCGAGGGGGTCTGGGGCCAACGTCCTGACTTTC
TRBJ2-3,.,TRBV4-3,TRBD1,CASSHYGQGSDTQYF,TGCGCCAGCAGCCATTACGGACAGGGCTCAGATACGCAGTATTTT
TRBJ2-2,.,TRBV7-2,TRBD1,CASSLGHRGRVGELFF,TGTGCCAGCAGCTTAGGTCACAGGGGGCGCGTCGGGGAGCTGTTTTTT
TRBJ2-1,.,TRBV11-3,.,CASSLGPGNNEQFF,TGTGCCAGCAGCTTAGGCCCCGGGAACAATGAGCAGTTCTTC
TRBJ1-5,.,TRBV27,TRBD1,CASSLRTGVQPQHF,TGTGCCAGCAGTTTAAGGACAGGGGTCCAGCCCCAGCATTTT
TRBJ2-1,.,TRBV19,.,CASSISAVSNEQFF,TGTGCCAGTAGTATTTCTGCCGTCAGCAATGAGCAGTTCTTC
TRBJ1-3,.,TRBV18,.,CASSPPGGFSGNTIYF,TGTGCCAGCTCACCACCGGGGGGTTTCTCTGGAAACACCATATATTTT
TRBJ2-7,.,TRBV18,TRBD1,CASSRDRNSYEQYF,TGTGCCAGCTCACGGGACAGGAACTCCTACGAGCAGTACTTC
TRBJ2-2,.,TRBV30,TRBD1,CAWSPLGQGFSGELFF,TGTGCCTGGAGCCCTCTTGGACAGGGTTTCTCCGGGGAGCTGTTTTTT
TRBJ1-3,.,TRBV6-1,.,CASSETDRPTTIYF,TGTGCCAGCAGTGAAACCGACAGGCCAACCACCATATATTTT
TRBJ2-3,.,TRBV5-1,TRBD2,CASSRQTSRSTDTQYF,TGCGCCAGCAGCCGACAGACTAGCAGGAGCACAGATACGCAGTATTTT
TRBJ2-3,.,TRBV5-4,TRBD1,CASSNLRQGVGISTDTQYF,TGTGCCAGCAGCAATCTCAGACAGGGCGTGGGAATTAGCACAGATACGCAGTATTTT
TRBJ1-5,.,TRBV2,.,CASSKSGQGHQPQHF,TGTGCCAGCAGTAAATCAGGGCAGGGCCATCAGCCCCAGCATTTT
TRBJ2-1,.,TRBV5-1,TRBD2,CASSPATSGFGNEQFF,TGCGCCAGCAGCCCGGCGACTAGCGGGTTCGGCAATGAGCAGTTCTTC
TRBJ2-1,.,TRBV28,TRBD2,CASSLAGGSGDEQFF,TGTGCCAGCAGTTTAGCGGGAGGGTCGGGCGATGAGCAGTTCTTC
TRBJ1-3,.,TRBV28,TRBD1,CASSSRGLGGNTIYF,TGTGCCAGCAGCTCCAGGGGGTTAGGTGGAAACACCATATATTTT
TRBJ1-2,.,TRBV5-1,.,CASSAETGTYGYTF,TGCGCCAGCAGCGCCGAAACAGGGACCTATGGCTACACCTTC
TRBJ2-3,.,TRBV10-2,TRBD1,CASRSGQYTDTQYF,TGCGCCAGCAGATCGGGACAGTACACAGATACGCAGTATTTT
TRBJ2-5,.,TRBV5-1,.,CASSLRSTGSPGRVETQYF,TGCGCCAGCAGCTTAAGGTCCACAGGGTCGCCGGGTCGAGTGGAGACCCAGTACTTC
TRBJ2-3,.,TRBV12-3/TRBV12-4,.,CASSTYSTDTQYF,TGTGCCAGCAGTACATATAGCACAGATACGCAGTATTTT
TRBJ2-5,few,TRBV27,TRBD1,CASSETGSVRETQYF,TGTGCCAGCAGTGAGACAGGGAGTGTACGAGAGACCCAGTACTTC
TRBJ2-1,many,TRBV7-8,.,CASSPGLLTEQFF,TGTGCCAGCAGCCCGGGACTCCTCACTGAGCAGTTCTTC
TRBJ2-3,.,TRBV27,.,CASSFETSTDTQYF,TGTGCCAGCAGTTTTGAAACTAGCACAGATACGCAGTATTTT
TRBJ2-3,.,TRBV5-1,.,CASSPQQVPTDTQYF,TGCGCCAGCAGCCCCCAACAGGTTCCTACAGATACGCAGTATTTT
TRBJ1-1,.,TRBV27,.,CASSHWKEGAFF,TGTGCCAGCAGTCACTGGAAAGAGGGAGCTTTCTTT
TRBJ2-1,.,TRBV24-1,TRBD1,CATSQGQGAYNEQFF,TGTGCCACCAGCCAAGGACAGGGGGCTTACAATGAGCAGTTCTTC